The 10 T cell receptor beta chains reported below all come from one sample, sequenced in a study of T cells after yellow fever vaccination. TCRdb processed the 5' RACE reads anew with MiXCR; each CDR3 protein has one entry. Found here are a few hundred thousand distinct CDR3 sequences, approximately 12% of them singletons; the top ten hold 0.4% to 0.65%. This specimen consisted of CD4+ T cells sorted from PBMCs, obtained 45 days after the yellow fever booster vaccination. These receptors were collected from a man under 40 who received the YFV17D yellow fever vaccine.

This clonotype was observed a few times. The chain carries TRBV7-6 and TRBJ1-1; D possibly corresponds to TRBD1 (5 bases). Germline CDR1 reads SGHVS; CDR2 reads FNYEAQ. The CDR3 has 14 amino acids. V shed 1 base and J shed 3 bases, with 9 bases lying between them. The CDR3 protein is CASSLGPGDTEAFF. CDR3 nucleotide sequence: TGTGCCAGCAGCTTAGGGCCGGGGGACACTGAAGCTTTCTTT.

This clonotype was seen more than once but under ten times. The chain combines TRBV6-2 or TRBV6-3 with TRBJ2-7; 9 bases are a match to TRBD1. Germline V gene sequence: CDR1 MNHEY, CDR2 SVGEGT. V shed 3 bases and J 3 bases; nucleotides not matched to a gene: 6. The CDR3 covers 15 residues. The CDR3 sequence: CASSYPGQGFYEQYF. In DNA, the CDR3 is TGTGCCAGCAGTTATCCGGGACAGGGATTCTACGAGCAGTACTTC.

This clonotype showed up just a few times. The CDR3 DNA follows: TGTGCCAGCAGCTTCGACAGGAACCTAAATGAGCAGTTCTTC. Amino acid sequence: CASSFDRNLNEQFF. The chain is built from TRBV7-2 and TRBJ2-1; possible D gene TRBD1, 6 bases. The V end lost 3 bases, the J end lost 7 bases, and 13 bases lay between the germline ends. CDR1 SGHTA and CDR2 FQGNSA come from the germline V gene. The CDR3 covers 14 residues.

The CDR3 DNA is TGCAGTGCTACCGGGACTAGCGGAGGGGGAGAGCAGTACTTC. Translation gives CSATGTSGGGEQYF. The chain recombines TRBV20-1 with TRBJ2-7, with 11 nucleotides matching TRBD2. The junction had 9 bases not matched to a gene; V was cut back by 4 bases and J by 7 bases. CDR1 is DFQATT, CDR2 SNEGSKA, per germline (reference sequence). The CDR3 contains 14 residues.

This clonotype was found a few times. The rearrangement joins TRBV6-2 or TRBV6-3 to TRBJ2-3; TRBD1 matches 9 bases. Germline-derived CDR1 and CDR2 are MNHEY and SVGEGT. The V segment lost 6 bases and the J segment 2 bases; nucleotides outside the gene matches: 6. The CDR3 loop spans 15 amino acids. This CDR3 is CASSRDRAYTDTQYF. CDR3 DNA sequence: TGTGCCAGCAGCAGGGACAGGGCTTACACAGATACGCAGTATTTT.

This clonotype has at least ten counts. The J gene is TRBJ1-3, the V gene TRBV5-6; D is unresolved. From germline, CDR1 is SGHDT and CDR2 YYEEEE. The CDR3 consists of 13 residues. Trimming stripped 4 bases from V and 0 bases from J, with 5 bases between. The CDR3, as DNA: TGTGCCAGCAGCCAGAGCTCTGGAAACACCATATATTTT. Its translation is CASSQSSGNTIYF.

This chain links TRBV7-2 with TRBJ2-7; D is unclear. Deletions cut 5 bases from V and 3 bases from J, with 11 bases between. The CDR3 consists of 13 residues. Germline V gives CDR1 SGHTA, CDR2 FQGNSA. The CDR3 loop is CASSPQPGYEQYF. CDR3 coding DNA: TGTGCCAGCAGCCCTCAGCCTGGCTACGAGCAGTACTTC.

This clonotype has just a few counts. V is TRBV19 and J is TRBJ2-1; D is possibly TRBD2 (6 bases). The ends were cut back, 1 base at V and 4 bases at J, with 11 bases in the middle. This CDR3 comprises 15 residues. Germline lookup yields CDR1 LNHDA and CDR2 SQIVND (reference sequence). The CDR3 DNA follows: TGTGCCAGTAGTATAGCAGCGGGTCGATACAATGAGCAGTTCTTC. This encodes CASSIAAGRYNEQFF.

J is TRBJ2-5 and V is TRBV20-1; no firm D call. The CDR3 loop spans 16 amino acids. The V end lost 0 bases, the J end lost 1 base, and 15 bases lay between the germline ends. Germline-derived CDR1 and CDR2 are DFQATT and SNEGSKA (reference sequence). CDR3 sequence (DNA): TGCAGTGCTAGAGATCTCTCGAAGGGAATCCAAGAGACCCAGTACTTC. This codes for CSARDLSKGIQETQYF.

This clonotype came up a few times. This sequence joins TRBV5-1 and TRBJ2-3, with D unclear. Germline-derived CDR1 and CDR2 are SGHRS and YFSETQ. This CDR3 region has 14 residues. Trimming stripped 0 bases from V and 2 bases from J, with 7 bases between. The CDR3 coding sequence is TGCGCCAGCAGCTTGGGACACGACACAGATACGCAGTATTTT. Translated: CASSLGHDTDTQYF.